These 27 T cell receptor beta chains came from one sample sequenced in a study of immune heterogeneity within non-small cell lung tumors. Template input was genomic DNA from bulk tumor (600 ng per sample). While surgery was under way, several biopsies spaced far apart were taken per primary tumor. Curative surgical treatment was performed in patients who had newly diagnosed, untreated non-small cell lung cancer. A multiplex PCR containing 32 V primers and 13 J primers was used to amplify TCR beta CDR3. Each CDR3 protein gets one entry after TCRdb re-called the multiplex PCR reads with MiXCR. The sample has just over 15,000 distinct CDR3 sequences; 25% to 35% are singletons. The sequenced material came from lung tumor tissue. The receptors here all came from a man aged 40-49 years with non-small cell lung cancer.

To note about this clonotype: This may be a read error: a much more frequent sequence differs by one nucleotide. The J gene is TRBJ2-7, the V gene TRBV11-3; 9 positions match TRBD1. The CDR3 spans 14 residues. The germline gives CDR1 SGHNT, CDR2 YENEEA. The CDR3 is CASSKGQGGYVQYF. Here the CDR3 DNA reads TGTGCCAGCAGCAAGGGACAGGGTGGTTACGTGCAGTACTTC. Together with reference TRBV11-3 and TRBJ2-7, the CDR3 gives the full variable domain: EAGVVQSPRYKIIEKKQPVAFWCNPISGHNTLYWYLQNLGQGPELLIRYENEEAVDDSQLPKDRFSAERLKGVDSTLKIQPAELGDSAVYLCASSKGQGGYVQYFGPGTRLTVT.

This clonotype was detected a few times. The chain couples TRBV20-1 to TRBJ1-1; possible D gene TRBD1, 5 bases. V lost 2 bases to trimming and J lost 1 base, with 11 bases between them. Germline CDR1 DFQATT, CDR2 SNEGSKA (reference sequence). This CDR3 contains 14 residues. The CDR3 loop is CSARSGAGNTEAFF. CDR3 DNA sequence: TGCAGTGCTAGATCCGGGGCTGGGAACACTGAAGCTTTCTTT.

This clonotype was seen a few times. V is TRBV5-1 and J is TRBJ2-2, with D possibly matching TRBD2 (5 bases). V was shortened by 2 bases and J by 1 base, with 12 bases between the two germline ends. In germline, CDR1 is SGHRS, CDR2 YFSETQ. CDR3 length: 16 residues. The CDR3 sequence is CASSLSGRGNTGELFF. CDR3 coding DNA: TGCGCCAGCAGCTTATCAGGCCGGGGGAACACCGGGGAGCTGTTTTTT.

This clonotype was seen once. Just one base apart from a much larger clone, this may be a read error. The V gene is TRBV12-3 or TRBV12-4, the J gene TRBJ1-1; the D gene is possibly TRBD1 (5 bases). The CDR3 consists of 15 residues. V gave up 5 bases and J gave up 1 base, with 14 bases separating them. The CDR3 bases are TGTGCCAGCAGTGTAGGGGCGGCCTGGAACACTGAAGCTTTCTTT. It specifies CASSVGAAWNTEAFF.

This clonotype was picked up a small number of times. CDR3 bases: TGTGCCTGGAGACTCCGGGGGGCCGACACCGGGGAGCTGTTTTTT. It is translated as CAWRLRGADTGELFF. V gene TRBV30 combines with J gene TRBJ2-2; possible D gene TRBD2, 7 bases. This CDR3 is built from 15 residues. CDR1 GTSNPN and CDR2 SVGIG come from the germline V gene (reference sequence). The ends were cut back, 3 bases at V and 3 bases at J, with 14 bases in the middle.

V and J are TRBV6-5 and TRBJ2-5; D may be TRBD2 (5 bases). The germline V gene encodes CDR1 MNHEY and CDR2 SVGAGI. V gave up 6 bases and J gave up 5 bases, with 13 bases separating them. CDR3 length: 13 amino acids. CDR3 amino acids: CASSRARRETQYF. CDR3 bases: TGTGCCAGCAGCCGGGCTCGGAGGGAGACCCAGTACTTC.

Relative to its sample, this clonotype is medium-sized. V gene TRBV5-1 combines with J gene TRBJ1-2; D ambiguous. Trimming took 2 bases from V and 7 from J, leaving 15 bases between them. The CDR3 contains 14 residues. Per the germline V gene, CDR1 is SGHRS and CDR2 is YFSETQ. DNA for the CDR3: TGCGCCAGCAGCTTAGCCTTCTCGGGAGTTGGCTACACCTTC. It specifies CASSLAFSGVGYTF. The whole variable domain, remainder taken from reference TRBV5-1 and TRBJ1-2, is KAGVTQTPRYLIKTRGQQVTLSCSPISGHRSVSWYQQTPGQGLQFLFEYFSETQRNKGNFPGRFSGRQFSNSRSEMNVSTLELGDSALYLCASSLAFSGVGYTFGSGTRLTVV.

Only a few counts were recorded for this clonotype. The CDR3 is CAWSVPRGLAAEQYF. As DNA, the CDR3 is TGTGCCTGGAGTGTACCCCGGGGCCTAGCGGCGGAGCAGTACTTC. The chain recombines TRBV30 with TRBJ2-7, with TRBD2 matching 7 bases. Unmatched junction bases numbered 12, after V lost 0 bases and J lost 7 bases. The CDR3 length is 15 residues. Germline V gene data show CDR1 as GTSNPN and CDR2 as SVGIG (reference sequence). The full variable domain, its missing parts supplied by reference TRBV30 and TRBJ2-7, is SQTIHQWPATLVQPVGSPLSLECTVEGTSNPNLYWYRQAAGRGLQLLFYSVGIGQISSEVPQNLSASRPQDRQFILSSKKLLLSDSGFYLCAWSVPRGLAAEQYFGPGTRLTVT.

This clonotype was seen more than once but under ten times. The rearrangement links TRBV7-3 to TRBJ1-1; D not resolved. Germline V gene lookup returns CDR1 SGHTA and CDR2 FQGTGA. The germline V and J ends were trimmed by 0 bases and 8 bases, with 10 bases remaining between them. The CDR3 is 13 amino acids. The CDR3 nucleotides read TGTGCCAGCAGCTTAACGTCTGTTAACGAAGCTTTCTTT. Encoded protein: CASSLTSVNEAFF.

V usage is TRBV4-1 and J usage is TRBJ2-2; the D gene is possibly TRBD2 (5 bases). This CDR3 is built from 12 residues. Trimming took off 8 bases at V and 1 base at J, with 5 bases between the two ends. Looked up from germline, CDR1 is MGHRA and CDR2 is YSYEKL. This chain's CDR3 is CASRGNTGELFF. The CDR3 DNA sequence: TGCGCCAGCCGGGGGAACACCGGGGAGCTGTTTTTT.

The chain combines TRBV6-2 or TRBV6-3 with TRBJ2-3, with 12 bases identical to TRBD2. Germline-derived CDR1 and CDR2 are MNHEY and SVGEGT. V was pared by 2 bases and J by 4 bases, with 4 bases of the junction left unmatched. The CDR3 is 16 amino acids. In DNA, the CDR3 is TGTGCCAGCAGTTACCCGCTAGCGGGAGGGCCAGATACGCAGTATTTT. It yields the protein CASSYPLAGGPDTQYF.

This clonotype was counted once. Germline and junction disagree at one end, which may indicate a read error. The rearrangement joins TRBV9 to TRBJ1-4; D is perhaps TRBD1 (6 bases). The CDR3 runs to 14 residues. Germline V gene lookup returns CDR1 SGDLS and CDR2 YYNGEE. The CDR3 region is CARSVGGGNEKLFF. CDR3 in DNA: TGTGCCAGGAGCGTAGGAGGGGGAAATGAAAAACTGTTTTTT. The full variable domain, its missing parts supplied by reference TRBV9 and TRBJ1-4, is DSGVTQTPKHLITATGQRVTLRCSPRSGDLSVYWYQQSLDQGLQFLIQYYNGEERAKGNILERFSAQQFPDLHSELNLSSLELGDSALYFCARSVGGGNEKLFFGSGTQLSVL.

This chain uses TRBV5-8 with TRBJ2-3; TRBD2 matches 9 bases. The J segment lost 4 bases and the V segment lost 3 bases, leaving 12 bases of the junction unmatched. The length of the CDR3 is 17 residues. The germline V gene encodes CDR1 SGHTS and CDR2 YDEGEE. CDR3 nucleotides: TGTGCCAGCAGCTCCGATACACTAGCGGGTTTAGCAGATACGCAGTATTTT. This codes for CASSSDTLAGLADTQYF. Together with reference TRBV5-8 and TRBJ2-3, the CDR3 gives the full variable domain: EAGVTQSPTHLIKTRGQQATLRCSPISGHTSVYWYQQALGLGLQFLLWYDEGEERNRGNFPPRFSGRQFPNYSSELNVNALELEDSALYLCASSSDTLAGLADTQYFGPGTRLTVL.

As to this clonotype: This could be a read error, since a much larger clone is one nucleotide away. V gene TRBV18 combines with J gene TRBJ1-3, with D maybe TRBD1 (6 bases). From germline, CDR1 is KGHSH and CDR2 LQKENI. This CDR3 is 14 amino acids long. DNA for the CDR3: TGTGCCAGCTCACCACAGCCAGGGCGGGACACCATACATTTT. Translating gives CASSPQPGRDTIHF.

This clonotype is judged medium-sized (0.01 to 0.1%). The J gene is TRBJ1-2, the V gene TRBV4-1, with D unresolved. CDR1 is MGHRA and CDR2 is YSYEKL in the germline V gene. The length of the CDR3 is 15 residues. Trimming removed 0 bases from V and 3 bases from J, with 11 bases in between. For the CDR3, the DNA is TGCGCCAGCAGCCAAGAGCCAGGTCGTCACTATGGCTACACCTTC. It is translated as CASSQEPGRHYGYTF.

This rearrangement joins TRBV19 to TRBJ1-1; D is undetermined. CDR1 is LNHDA, CDR2 SQIVND, per germline (reference sequence). V shed 7 bases and J shed 4 bases, with 13 bases lying between them. The CDR3 totals 13 residues. The chain's CDR3 is CASKYLRGTEAFF. Written as DNA, the CDR3 is TGTGCCAGTAAGTACCTACGGGGCACTGAAGCTTTCTTT. The full variable domain, its missing parts supplied by reference TRBV19 and TRBJ1-1, is DGGITQSPKYLFRKEGQNVTLSCEQNLNHDAMYWYRQDPGQGLRLIYYSQIVNDFQKGDIAEGYSVSREKKESFPLTVTSAQKNPTAFYLCASKYLRGTEAFFGQGTRLTVV.

The rearrangement links TRBV20-1 to TRBJ2-1, with TRBD2 matching over 9 bases. The CDR3 length is 15 residues. J was trimmed by 4 bases and V by 0 bases; bases with no gene match: 4. CDR1 is DFQATT and CDR2 is SNEGSKA in the germline V gene (reference sequence). CDR3 nucleotide sequence: TGCAGTGCTAGAGACATGGGACTAGCTTACAATGAGCAGTTCTTC. It yields the protein CSARDMGLAYNEQFF.

This clonotype has a handful of counts. The chain combines TRBV19 with TRBJ2-4; 8 bases are a match to TRBD1. With 5 bases clipped from V and 1 base from J, the junction kept 10 bases outside the gene matches. Germline V gene data show CDR1 as LNHDA and CDR2 as SQIVND (reference sequence). The CDR3 is 17 residues long. CDR3 protein: CASSQGTGVRAKNIQYF. For the CDR3, the DNA is TGTGCCAGTAGTCAGGGGACAGGAGTACGGGCCAAAAACATTCAGTACTTC.

This clonotype is categorized as medium-sized. The rearrangement uses TRBV5-1 and TRBJ1-3; D gene unclear. This CDR3 spans 13 amino acids. V lost 3 bases and J lost 3, with 7 bases in between. CDR1 and CDR2 from the germline V gene are SGHRS and YFSETQ. CDR3 sequence (DNA): TGCGCCAGCAGCTCCAACAGTGGAAACACCATATATTTT. Translating gives CASSSNSGNTIYF.

By frequency in the sample, this clonotype is medium-sized (0.01 to 0.1%). The chain combines TRBV27 with TRBJ2-7, with D perhaps matching TRBD1 (5 bases). The CDR3 has 13 residues. V was pared by 6 bases and J by 4 bases, with 13 bases between. Germline V gene lookup returns CDR1 MNHEY and CDR2 SMNVEV (reference sequence). The CDR3: CASRKDRDYEQYF. CDR3 coding DNA: TGTGCCAGCAGAAAAGACAGAGATTACGAGCAGTACTTC.

By sample share, this clonotype is medium-sized. This chain joins TRBV30 and TRBJ1-3; 7 bases match TRBD1. CDR1 and CDR2 (germline): GTSNPN, SVGIG (reference sequence). Trimming cost V 8 bases and J 4 bases; bases outside gene matches: 8. The CDR3 has 13 amino acids. Written as DNA, the CDR3 is TGTGCCGGCTACAGGGGAGGAGGAAACACCATATATTTT. Protein: CAGYRGGGNTIYF.

This clonotype was counted at least ten times. The chain joins TRBV10-3 to TRBJ2-1, with 14 positions matching TRBD2. CDR1 ENHRY and CDR2 SYGVKD come from the germline V gene. The length of the CDR3 is 14 residues. Trimming took 4 bases from V and 9 from J; bases not matched to a gene: 2. The CDR3 DNA reads as TGTGCCATCAGTGGACTAGCGGGAGGGTCTGAGCAGTTCTTC. Translated, it gives CAISGLAGGSEQFF.

This clonotype has a count of ten or more. The rearrangement joins TRBV9 to TRBJ1-2; D is uncertain. CDR1 and CDR2 from the germline V gene are SGDLS and YYNGEE. CDR3 length: 12 residues. The V end lost 3 bases, the J end lost 9 bases, and 12 bases lay between the germline ends. The CDR3 DNA is TGTGCCAGCAGCGCCGACCTTTGGAGCTACACCTTC. Translated: CASSADLWSYTF.

This clonotype is termed medium-sized. The chain has TRBV7-2 and TRBJ2-7; TRBD1 matches at 8 bases. In germline, CDR1 is SGHTA, CDR2 FQGNSA. With 7 bases clipped from V and 3 bases from J, the junction kept 8 bases outside the gene matches. The CDR3 has 14 amino acids. This CDR3 reads CASTYQGAGYEQYF. The CDR3 DNA reads as TGTGCCAGCACCTATCAGGGGGCGGGCTACGAGCAGTACTTC.

By its share, this clonotype is medium-sized (0.01 to 0.1%). The rearrangement joins TRBV11-2 to TRBJ1-6, with TRBD1 as a possible D gene (6 bases). This CDR3 contains 16 residues. Germline CDR1 reads SGHAT; CDR2 reads FQNNGV. V lost 5 bases and J lost 7, with 18 bases in between. CDR3 sequence: CASSAYRVAGNSPLHF. In DNA, the CDR3 is TGTGCCAGCAGCGCGTACAGGGTTGCGGGGAATTCACCCCTCCACTTT. The whole variable domain, remainder taken from reference TRBV11-2 and TRBJ1-6, is EAGVAQSPRYKIIEKRQSVAFWCNPISGHATLYWYQQILGQGPKLLIQFQNNGVVDDSQLPKDRFSAERLKGVDSTLKIQPAKLEDSAVYLCASSAYRVAGNSPLHFGNGTRLTVT.

This clonotype was recorded at least ten times. The chain joins TRBV20-1 to TRBJ2-2; TRBD1 might be the D (6 bases). Trimming cost V 0 bases and J 5 bases, with 16 bases left between them. Germline loops: CDR1 DFQATT, CDR2 SNEGSKA (reference sequence). This CDR3 comprises 16 residues. Written as DNA, the CDR3 is TGCAGTGCTAGAGATCCAAGGGCAGGGGAAACCGGGGAGCTGTTTTTT. This codes for CSARDPRAGETGELFF.

Details on this clonotype: At one of its ends the junction is not consistent with the germline gene, which may arise from a read error. The chain links TRBV7-9 to TRBJ2-1; D is unresolved. The CDR3 is made up of 16 amino acids. Germline assignment: CDR1 SEHNR and CDR2 FQNEAQ (reference sequence). CDR3 coding DNA: TGTGCCAGCAGCTTACCCCCCCGGCCTTCCTACAATGGGCAGTTCTTC. Its protein product is CASSLPPRPSYNGQFF.